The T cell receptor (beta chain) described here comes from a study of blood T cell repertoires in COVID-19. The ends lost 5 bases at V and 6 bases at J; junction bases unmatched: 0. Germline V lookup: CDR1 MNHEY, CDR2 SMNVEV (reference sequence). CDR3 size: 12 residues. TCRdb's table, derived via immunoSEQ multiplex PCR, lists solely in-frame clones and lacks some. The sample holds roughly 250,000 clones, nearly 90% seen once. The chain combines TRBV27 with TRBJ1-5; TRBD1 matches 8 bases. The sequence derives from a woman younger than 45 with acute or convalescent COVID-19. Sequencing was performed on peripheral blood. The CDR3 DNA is TGTGCCAGCAGTACAGGGGGTCAGCCCCAGCATTTT. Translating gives CASSTGGQPQHF.